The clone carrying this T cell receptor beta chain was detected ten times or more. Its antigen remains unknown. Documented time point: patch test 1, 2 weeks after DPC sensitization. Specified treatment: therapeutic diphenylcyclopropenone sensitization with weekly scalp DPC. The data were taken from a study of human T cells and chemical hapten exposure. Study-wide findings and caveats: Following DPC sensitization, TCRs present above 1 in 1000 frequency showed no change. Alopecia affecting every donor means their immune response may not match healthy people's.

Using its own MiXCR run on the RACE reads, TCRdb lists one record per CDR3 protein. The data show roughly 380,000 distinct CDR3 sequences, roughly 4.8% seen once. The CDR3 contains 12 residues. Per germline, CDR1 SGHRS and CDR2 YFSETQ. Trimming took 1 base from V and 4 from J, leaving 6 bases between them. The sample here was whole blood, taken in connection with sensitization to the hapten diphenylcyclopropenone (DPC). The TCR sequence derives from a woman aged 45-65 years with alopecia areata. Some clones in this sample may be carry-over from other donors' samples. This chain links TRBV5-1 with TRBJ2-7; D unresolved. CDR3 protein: CASSLSQYEQYF. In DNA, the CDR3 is TGCGCCAGCAGCTTGAGCCAATACGAGCAGTACTTC.